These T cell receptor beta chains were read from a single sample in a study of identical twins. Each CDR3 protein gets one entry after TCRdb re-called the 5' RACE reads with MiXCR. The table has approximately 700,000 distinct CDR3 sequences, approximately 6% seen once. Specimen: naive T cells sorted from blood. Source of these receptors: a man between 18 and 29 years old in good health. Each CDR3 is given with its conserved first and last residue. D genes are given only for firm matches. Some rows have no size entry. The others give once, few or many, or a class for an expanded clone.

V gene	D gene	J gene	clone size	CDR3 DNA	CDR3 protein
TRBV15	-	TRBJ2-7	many	TGTGCCACCAGCAGAGATCTAAACGAGCAGTACTTC	CATSRDLNEQYF
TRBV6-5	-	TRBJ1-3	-	TGTGCCAGCAGTTACTCGATCAGCCCCACGATAAGAAACACCATATATTTT	CASSYSISPTIRNTIYF
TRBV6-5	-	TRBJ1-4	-	TGTGCCAGCAGTTACGGGCAGGGACGGGAAAAACTGTTTTTT	CASSYGQGREKLFF
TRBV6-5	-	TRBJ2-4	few	TGTGCCAGCAGTTCCCCATACCTAGCCAAAAACATTCAGTACTTC	CASSSPYLAKNIQYF
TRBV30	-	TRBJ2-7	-	TGTGCCTGGGGTTCGGTTTTGCAGTACTTC	CAWGSVLQYF
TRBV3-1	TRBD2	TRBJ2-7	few	TGTGCCAGCAGCCGGACTAGCGGGGGTTGGGAGCAGTACTTC	CASSRTSGGWEQYF
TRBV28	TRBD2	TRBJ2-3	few	TGTGCCAGCAGCCCCCCTAGCGGGAGGGCCGGTGATACGCAGTATTTT	CASSPPSGRAGDTQYF
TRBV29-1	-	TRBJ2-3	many	TGCAGCGCCCTGAGACAGGTCGGGGGAGATACGCAGTATTTT	CSALRQVGGDTQYF
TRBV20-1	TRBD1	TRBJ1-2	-	TGCAGTGCTAGAACGGGACAGAGCTATGAAGGCTACACCTTC	CSARTGQSYEGYTF
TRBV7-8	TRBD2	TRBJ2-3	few	TGTGCCAGCAGCTTAGTTTCCAGGACTAGCGACCAAGAGCAGTATTTT	CASSLVSRTSDQEQYF
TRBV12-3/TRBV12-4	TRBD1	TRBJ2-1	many	TGTGCCAGCAGTTTGGACAGGGGAGTCTACAATGAGCAGTTCTTC	CASSLDRGVYNEQFF
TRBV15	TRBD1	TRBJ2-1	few	TGTGCCACCAGCAGGGAACGTTACAGGGGTGATGGCAATGAGCAGTTCTTC	CATSRERYRGDGNEQFF
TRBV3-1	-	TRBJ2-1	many	TGTGCCAGCAGCCAAGTGCGAGACGGATGGCAACAAGGGCAGTTCTTC	CASSQVRDGWQQGQFF
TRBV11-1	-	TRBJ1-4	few	TGTGCCAGCAGCTTCTCCGGGACGGCTGAAAAACTGTTTTTT	CASSFSGTAEKLFF
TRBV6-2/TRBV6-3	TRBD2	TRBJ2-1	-	TGTGCCAGCAGTCGACCGGGACTAGCGGCCTACAATGAGCAGTTCTTC	CASSRPGLAAYNEQFF
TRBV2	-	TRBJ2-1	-	TGTGCCAGCAGTGACACCGGGACGCAGTTCTTC	CASSDTGTQFF
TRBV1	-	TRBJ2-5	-	TGCACCAGCAGCCACCCCAGACAGGGGCGCTGCTGGGAGACCCAGTACTTC	CTSSHPRQGRCWETQYF
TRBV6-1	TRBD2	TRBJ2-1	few	TGTGCCAGCAGTGGCATCGGGGTTGGAGCTAGCGGGAGACGAAGTGAGCAGTTCTTC	CASSGIGVGASGRRSEQFF
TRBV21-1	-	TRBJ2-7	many	TGTGCCAGCAGATCCTTAGCGGAGTTGGGAAAGGACGAGCAGTACTTC	CASRSLAELGKDEQYF
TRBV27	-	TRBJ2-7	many	TGTGCCAGCAGTCCCACTGGATTCTACGAGCAGTACTTC	CASSPTGFYEQYF
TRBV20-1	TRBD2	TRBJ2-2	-	TGCAGTGCTAGCTTACTAGCGGCTAACACCGGGGAGCTGTTTTTT	CSASLLAANTGELFF
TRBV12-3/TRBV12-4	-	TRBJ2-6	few	TGTGCCAGCAGTATGTACTCTGGGGCCAACGTCCTGACTTTC	CASSMYSGANVLTF
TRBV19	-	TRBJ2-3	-	TGTGCCAGTAGTCCCCTTGGGCAGACCACAGATACGCAGTATTTT	CASSPLGQTTDTQYF
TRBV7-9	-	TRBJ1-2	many	TGTGCCAGCAGCCCCCCTCAGCTCAGGGGCTACACCTTC	CASSPPQLRGYTF
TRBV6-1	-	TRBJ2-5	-	TGTGCCAGCGAGGGCAAATTCTCGCGTCAGGCACAAGAGACCCAGTACTTC	CASEGKFSRQAQETQYF
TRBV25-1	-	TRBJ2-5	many	TGTGCCAGCAGTGAAGGGGTCTCTCAGACCCAGTACTTC	CASSEGVSQTQYF
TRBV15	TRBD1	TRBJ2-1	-	TGTGCCACCAGCAGCGGTGGACAGGGGGCATACAATGAGCAGTTCTTC	CATSSGGQGAYNEQFF
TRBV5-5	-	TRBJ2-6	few	TGTGCCAGCAGCTTGAGGTTTTGGGAGTCTGGGGCCAACGTCCTGACTTTC	CASSLRFWESGANVLTF
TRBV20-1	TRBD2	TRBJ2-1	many	TGCAGTGCTAGAGGAGGGACTAGCGGCTACAATGAGCAGTTCTTC	CSARGGTSGYNEQFF
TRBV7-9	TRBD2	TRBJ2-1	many	TGTGCCAGCAGCCCGATACTAGCGGTGAACAATGAGCAGTTCTTC	CASSPILAVNNEQFF
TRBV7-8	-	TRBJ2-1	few	TGTGCCAGCAGCTTGAGGGAACAGGGCCGGGCCTACAATGAGCAGTTCTTC	CASSLREQGRAYNEQFF
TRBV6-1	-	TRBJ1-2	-	TGTGCCAGCAGACCCGACGGAAACTATGGCTACACCTTC	CASRPDGNYGYTF
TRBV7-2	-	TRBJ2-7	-	TGTGCCAGCAGCTTAGTGCCGTGGGAGCAGTACTTC	CASSLVPWEQYF
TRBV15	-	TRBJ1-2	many	TGTGCCACTATAAACGGACACCTACCGAACTATGGCTACACCTTC	CATINGHLPNYGYTF
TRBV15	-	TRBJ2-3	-	TGTGCCACCAGCAGAGCAGGGGGGCCAGATACGCAGTATTTT	CATSRAGGPDTQYF
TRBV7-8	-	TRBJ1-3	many	TGTGCCAGCAGCTCCTGGACAGCTGGTTCTGGAAACACCATATATTTT	CASSSWTAGSGNTIYF
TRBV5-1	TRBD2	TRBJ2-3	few	TGCGCCAGCAGCTTAAACCCCACTAGCGGAGGAGGCCGAAGAACGCAGTATTTT	CASSLNPTSGGGRRTQYF
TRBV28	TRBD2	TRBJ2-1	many	TGTGCCAGCAGTCCAGACCAGCGGGACCACAATGAGCAGTTCTTC	CASSPDQRDHNEQFF
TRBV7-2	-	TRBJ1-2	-	TGTGCCAGCAGCTTGGTTTTTGTTGCCTATGGCTACACCTTC	CASSLVFVAYGYTF
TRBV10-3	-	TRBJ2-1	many	TGTGCCATCAGTTCTGACGTCTATGAGCAGTTCTTC	CAISSDVYEQFF
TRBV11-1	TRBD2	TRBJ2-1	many	TGTGCCAGCAGCCAAACCGAGTGGACCGGGACTAGAAATGAGCAGTTCTTC	CASSQTEWTGTRNEQFF
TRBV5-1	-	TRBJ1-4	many	TGCGCCAGCAGCCAGCCAGGGCCTAATGAAAAACTGTTTTTT	CASSQPGPNEKLFF